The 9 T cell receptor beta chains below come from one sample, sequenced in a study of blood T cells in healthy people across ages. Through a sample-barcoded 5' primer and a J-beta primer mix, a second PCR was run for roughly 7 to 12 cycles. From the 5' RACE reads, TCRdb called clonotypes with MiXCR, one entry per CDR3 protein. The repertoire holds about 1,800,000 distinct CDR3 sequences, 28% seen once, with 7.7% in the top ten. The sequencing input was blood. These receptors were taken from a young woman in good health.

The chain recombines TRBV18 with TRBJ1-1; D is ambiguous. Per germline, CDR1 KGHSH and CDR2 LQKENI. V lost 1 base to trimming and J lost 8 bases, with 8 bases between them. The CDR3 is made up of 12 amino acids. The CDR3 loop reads CASSPRTDEAFF. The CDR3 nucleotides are TGTGCCAGCTCACCACGGACGGACGAAGCTTTCTTT.

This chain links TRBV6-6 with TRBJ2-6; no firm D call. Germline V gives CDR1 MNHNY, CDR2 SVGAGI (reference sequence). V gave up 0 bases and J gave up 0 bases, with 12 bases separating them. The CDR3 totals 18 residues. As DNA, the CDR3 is TGTGCCAGCAGTTACTCGAGGATGACGGACTCTGGGGCCAACGTCCTGACTTTC. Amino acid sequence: CASSYSRMTDSGANVLTF.

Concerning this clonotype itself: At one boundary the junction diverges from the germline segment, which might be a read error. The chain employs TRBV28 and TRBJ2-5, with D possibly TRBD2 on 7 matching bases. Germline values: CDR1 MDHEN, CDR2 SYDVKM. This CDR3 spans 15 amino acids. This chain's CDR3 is CASSKGGAYQETRYF. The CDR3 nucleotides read TGTGCCAGCAGTAAGGGGGGGGCCTACCAAGAGACCCGGTACTTC.

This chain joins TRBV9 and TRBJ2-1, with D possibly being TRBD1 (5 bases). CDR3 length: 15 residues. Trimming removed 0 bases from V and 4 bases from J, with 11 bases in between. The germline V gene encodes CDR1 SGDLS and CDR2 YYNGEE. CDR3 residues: CASSVVWQGYNEQFF. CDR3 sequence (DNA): TGTGCCAGCAGCGTAGTGTGGCAGGGATACAATGAGCAGTTCTTC.

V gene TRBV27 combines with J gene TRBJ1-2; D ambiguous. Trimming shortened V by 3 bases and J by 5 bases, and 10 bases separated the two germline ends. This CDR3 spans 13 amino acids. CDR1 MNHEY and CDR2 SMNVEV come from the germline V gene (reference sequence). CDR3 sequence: CASSFSLGYGYTF. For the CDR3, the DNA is TGTGCCAGCAGTTTTTCCCTTGGGTATGGCTACACCTTC.

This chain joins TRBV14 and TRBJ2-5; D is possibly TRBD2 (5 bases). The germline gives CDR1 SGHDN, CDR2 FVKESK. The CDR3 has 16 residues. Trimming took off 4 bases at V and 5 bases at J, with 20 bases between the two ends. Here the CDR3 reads CASSLGRRAGLETQYF. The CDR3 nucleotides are TGTGCCAGCAGCCTTGGGCGGCGGGCCGGCTTGGAGACCCAGTACTTC.

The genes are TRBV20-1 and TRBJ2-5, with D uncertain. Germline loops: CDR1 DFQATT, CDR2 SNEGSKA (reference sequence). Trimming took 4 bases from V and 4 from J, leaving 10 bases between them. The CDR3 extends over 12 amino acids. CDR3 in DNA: TGCAGTGCTAAGAGCGTAGGAGAGACCCAGTACTTC. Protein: CSAKSVGETQYF.

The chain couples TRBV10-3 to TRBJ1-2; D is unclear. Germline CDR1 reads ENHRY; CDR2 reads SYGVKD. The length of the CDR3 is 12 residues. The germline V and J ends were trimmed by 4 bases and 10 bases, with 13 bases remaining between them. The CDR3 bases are TGTGCCATCAGTGGGTCGACCGGATCCTACACCTTC. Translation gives CAISGSTGSYTF.

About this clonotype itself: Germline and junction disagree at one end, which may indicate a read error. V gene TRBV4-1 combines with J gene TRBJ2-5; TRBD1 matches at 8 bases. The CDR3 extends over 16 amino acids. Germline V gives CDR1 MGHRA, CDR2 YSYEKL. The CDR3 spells CACSQPYRGRGDEQYF. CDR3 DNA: TGCGCCTGCAGCCAACCGTACAGGGGGAGAGGCGATGAGCAGTACTTC.